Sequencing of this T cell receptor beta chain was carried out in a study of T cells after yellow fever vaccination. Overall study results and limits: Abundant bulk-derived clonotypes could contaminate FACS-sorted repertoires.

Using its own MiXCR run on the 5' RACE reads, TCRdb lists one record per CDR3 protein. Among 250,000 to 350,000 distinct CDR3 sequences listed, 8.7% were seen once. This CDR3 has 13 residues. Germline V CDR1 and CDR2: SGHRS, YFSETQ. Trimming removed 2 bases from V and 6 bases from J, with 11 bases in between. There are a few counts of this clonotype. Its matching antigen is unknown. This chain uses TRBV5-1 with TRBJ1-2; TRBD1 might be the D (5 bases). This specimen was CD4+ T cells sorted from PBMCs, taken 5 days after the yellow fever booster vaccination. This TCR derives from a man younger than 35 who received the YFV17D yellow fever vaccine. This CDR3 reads CASSFGGSDGYTF. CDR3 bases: TGCGCCAGCAGCTTCGGGGGATCGGATGGCTACACCTTC.